Listed below are T cell receptor beta chains from one sample, sequenced in a study of vaccination and CD4 T cells after COVID-19. From the PCR reads, TCRdb called clonotypes with MiXCR, one entry per CDR3 protein. The table records under 20,000 distinct CDR3 sequences, roughly 55% of them present only once. Antigen specificity for these receptors is unknown. The sequenced sample was CD4+ T cells from blood, cultured in vitro. These receptors originate from a human donor who had recovered from COVID-19. The CDR3 runs from the conserved cysteine through the conserved F or W. Fields, in order: clone size, J gene, D gene, V gene, CDR3 protein, CDR3 DNA. A D gene is named only where the DNA matches it firmly. Size values are once, few and many counts, or a class for expanded clones, and some rows have none.

size: -; J: TRBJ1-2; D: TRBD1; V: TRBV7-3; CDR3: CASSLSQGTGDGYTF; DNA: TGTGCCAGCAGCTTATCCCAAGGGACAGGGGACGGCTACACCTTC
size: few; J: TRBJ2-5; D: TRBD2; V: TRBV10-1; CDR3: CASSESELAGGLPPFKETQYF; DNA: TGCGCCAGCAGTGAGTCAGAGCTAGCGGGAGGGCTCCCTCCATTCAAAGAGACCCAGTACTTC
size: few; J: TRBJ2-7; D: TRBD2; V: TRBV6-2/TRBV6-3; CDR3: CASSDLAGATYEQYF; DNA: TGTGCCAGCAGTGACCTAGCGGGGGCTACCTACGAGCAGTACTTC
size: once; J: TRBJ2-7; D: -; V: TRBV10-1; CDR3: CASSSGPSTEQYF; DNA: TGCGCCAGCAGCTCAGGTCCCTCTACGGAGCAGTACTTC
size: -; J: TRBJ1-6; D: -; V: TRBV19; CDR3: CASGLDGSSYNSPLHF; DNA: TGTGCCAGTGGGCTCGATGGGAGCTCCTATAATTCACCCCTCCACTTT
size: -; J: TRBJ2-4; D: -; V: TRBV6-4; CDR3: CASSIFYGRNIQYF; DNA: TGTGCCAGCAGTATATTTTACGGCCGGAACATTCAGTACTTC
size: -; J: TRBJ2-2; D: -; V: TRBV4-3; CDR3: CASSQVGRFDTGELFF; DNA: TGCGCCAGCAGCCAAGTAGGCCGTTTTGACACCGGGGAGCTGTTTTTT
size: -; J: TRBJ2-1; D: -; V: TRBV6-5; CDR3: CASSSNLDIEQFF; DNA: TGTGCCAGCAGTTCGAACCTAGACATTGAGCAGTTCTTC
size: few; J: TRBJ1-5; D: -; V: TRBV28; CDR3: CASSLGTGSSNQPQHF; DNA: TGTGCCAGCAGTTTGGGTACAGGATCGAGCAATCAGCCCCAGCATTTT
size: few; J: TRBJ1-2; D: -; V: TRBV19; CDR3: CASSIALDGRYGYTF; DNA: TGTGCCAGTAGTATAGCACTGGACGGTCGTTATGGCTACACCTTC
size: -; J: TRBJ1-5; D: TRBD1; V: TRBV30; CDR3: CAWSVNRGPYQPQHF; DNA: TGTGCCTGGAGTGTCAACAGGGGGCCGTATCAGCCCCAGCATTTT
size: few; J: TRBJ2-7; D: TRBD2; V: TRBV7-2; CDR3: CASSYLAGNSYEQYF; DNA: TGTGCCAGCAGCTACCTAGCGGGAAACTCCTACGAGCAGTACTTC
size: few; J: TRBJ1-2; D: TRBD1; V: TRBV2; CDR3: CASSTNPGQAYGYTF; DNA: TGTGCCAGCAGTACTAATCCGGGACAGGCCTATGGCTACACCTTC
size: -; J: TRBJ1-1; D: -; V: TRBV10-3; CDR3: CAISEGREGTEAFF; DNA: TGTGCCATCAGTGAGGGCAGGGAGGGCACTGAAGCTTTCTTT
size: once; J: TRBJ2-1; D: TRBD2; V: TRBV24-1; CDR3: CATSDLSSGSSEQFF; DNA: TGTGCCACCAGTGATCTATCTAGCGGGAGCAGCGAGCAGTTCTTC
size: -; J: TRBJ2-5; D: TRBD1; V: TRBV18; CDR3: CASSPTGGDETQYF; DNA: TGTGCCAGCTCTCCGACAGGGGGCGACGAGACCCAGTACTTC
size: -; J: TRBJ2-3; D: TRBD2; V: TRBV10-1; CDR3: CASSESSSGSTDTQYF; DNA: TGCGCCAGCAGTGAGTCGTCTAGCGGGAGTACAGATACGCAGTATTTT
size: -; J: TRBJ2-2; D: -; V: TRBV24-1; CDR3: CATALGRDHTGELFF; DNA: TGTGCCACCGCCTTGGGAAGGGATCATACCGGGGAGCTGTTTTTT
size: -; J: TRBJ2-3; D: TRBD1; V: TRBV20-1; CDR3: CSARDVRQGAFTDTQYF; DNA: TGCAGTGCTAGAGATGTCAGGCAGGGGGCCTTCACAGATACGCAGTATTTT
size: few; J: TRBJ1-5; D: -; V: TRBV30; CDR3: CAWTQEGNQPQHF; DNA: TGTGCCTGGACTCAGGAGGGCAATCAGCCCCAGCATTTT
size: -; J: TRBJ1-5; D: TRBD1; V: TRBV20-1; CDR3: CGARRGTASNQPQHF; DNA: TGCGGTGCTAGACGGGGGACAGCTAGCAATCAGCCCCAGCATTTT
size: -; J: TRBJ2-1; D: -; V: TRBV6-2/TRBV6-3; CDR3: CASSNYNEQFF; DNA: TGTGCCAGCAGCAATTACAATGAGCAGTTCTTC
size: -; J: TRBJ1-3; D: -; V: TRBV27; CDR3: CASSLRSSGNTIYF; DNA: TGTGCCAGCAGTTTACGGTCCTCTGGAAACACCATATATTTT
size: -; J: TRBJ1-1; D: -; V: TRBV6-1; CDR3: CASSEGGTEAFF; DNA: TGTGCCAGCAGTGAAGGGGGCACTGAAGCTTTCTTT
size: few; J: TRBJ2-1; D: -; V: TRBV24-1; CDR3: CATSDAPEGRNEQFF; DNA: TGTGCCACCAGTGACGCACCGGAGGGCCGGAATGAGCAGTTCTTC
size: -; J: TRBJ2-7; D: -; V: TRBV3-1; CDR3: CASSHDNYEQYF; DNA: TGTGCCAGCAGCCATGACAACTACGAGCAGTACTTC
size: -; J: TRBJ2-3; D: -; V: TRBV5-1; CDR3: CASSPPLARRNTQYF; DNA: TGCGCCAGCAGCCCCCCCCTAGCCCGAAGGAATACGCAGTATTTT